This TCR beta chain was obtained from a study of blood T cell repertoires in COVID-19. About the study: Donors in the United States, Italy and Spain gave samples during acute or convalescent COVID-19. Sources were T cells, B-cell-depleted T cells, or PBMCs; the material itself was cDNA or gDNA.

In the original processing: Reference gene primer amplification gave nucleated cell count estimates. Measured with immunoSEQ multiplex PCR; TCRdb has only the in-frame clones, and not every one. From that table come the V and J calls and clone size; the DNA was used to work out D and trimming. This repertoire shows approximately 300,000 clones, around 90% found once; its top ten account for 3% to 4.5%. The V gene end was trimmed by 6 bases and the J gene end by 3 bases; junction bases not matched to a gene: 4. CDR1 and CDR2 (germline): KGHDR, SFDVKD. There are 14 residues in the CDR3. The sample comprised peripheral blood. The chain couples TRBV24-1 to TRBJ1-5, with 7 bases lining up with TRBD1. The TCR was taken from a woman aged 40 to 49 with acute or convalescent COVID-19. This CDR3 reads CATSWGTDNQPQHF. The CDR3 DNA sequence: TGTGCCACCAGTTGGGGGACAGACAATCAGCCCCAGCATTTT.